This TCR beta chain originates from a study of cytomegalovirus exposure and HLA in healthy donors. Study conclusions and caveats: Listed as cytomegalovirus-associated were 164 TCR beta chains.

This CDR3 spans 13 amino acids. Trimming removed 3 bases from V and 12 bases from J; junction bases left unmatched: 11. Germline lookup yields CDR1 KGHSH and CDR2 LQKENI. The PCR was carried out with 60 Vbeta primers and 13 Jbeta primers. Libraries were prepared by immunoSEQ multiplex PCR; TCRdb keeps only in-frame clonotypes and omits some of them. The sample contains about 160,000 clones, roughly four fifths of which appear only once. Note on this clone: No antigen is known for it.

The sequence derives from a woman between 18 and 29 years old in good health and CMV-seronegative. J is TRBJ2-7 and V is TRBV18; the match to TRBD1 covers 7 bases. Sequencing was performed on PBMCs. The CDR3: CASSPRDRESAYF. The CDR3 DNA is TGTGCCAGCTCACCCCGAGACAGGGAAAGTGCGTACTTC. Combining the CDR3 with reference TRBV18 and TRBJ2-7 gives the whole variable domain NAGVMQNPRHLVRRRGQEARLRCSPMKGHSHVYWYRQLPEEGLKFMVYLQKENIIDESGMPKERFSAEFPKEGPSILRIQQVVRGDSAAYFCASSPRDRESAYFGPGTRLTVT.